This is a list of T cell receptor beta chains from one sample in a study of regulatory T cells in long-lasting Graves disease. TCRdb independently ran MiXCR on the multiplex PCR reads; one entry per CDR3 protein. The data hold about 530,000 distinct CDR3 sequences, with about 16% observed a single time. In addition, the sample was reused for a study of T cells in Graves' hyperthyroidism and ophthalmopathy.

This specimen consisted of peripheral blood mononuclear cells (PBMCs), obtained at new diagnosis, from a patient treated with antithyroid drugs. Receptor source: a woman aged 35-65 years with Graves disease. The CDR3 runs from the conserved cysteine through the conserved F or W.

CDR3aa	v_gene	j_gene
CASSRTGASFGNTIYF	TRBV6-2/TRBV6-3	TRBJ1-3
CASSPTGGVATGELFF	TRBV7-9	TRBJ2-2
CASSAGQGISEAFF	TRBV10-2	TRBJ1-1
CASSSPETPGNQPQHF	TRBV19	TRBJ1-5
CSARDTFTGELFF	TRBV20-1	TRBJ2-2
CASSMSGGLQPQHF	TRBV19	TRBJ1-5
CASSDIGTGEQETQYF	TRBV25-1	TRBJ2-5
CASRGQETNTEAFF	TRBV6-1	TRBJ1-1
CASSPPGEQFF	TRBV11-2	TRBJ2-1
CASSNQGDNEQFF	TRBV7-9	TRBJ2-1
CASSQLAIDTGELFF	TRBV11-2	TRBJ2-2
CSARDWASSSQETQYF	TRBV20-1	TRBJ2-5
CASSSRTGGGSYEQYF	TRBV7-2	TRBJ2-7
CASSWPERGTDTQYF	TRBV5-5	TRBJ2-3
CSAAAWEVTEAFF	TRBV20-1	TRBJ1-1
CASSLWGPEITGELFF	TRBV27	TRBJ2-2
CASSARNLNEQFF	TRBV2	TRBJ2-1
CASSYSGGLAPGELFF	TRBV6-2/TRBV6-3	TRBJ2-2
CAISETGSWGGANVLTF	TRBV10-3	TRBJ2-6
CASSPTGVSSGANVLTF	TRBV6-1	TRBJ2-6
CASRDSRVSNQPQHF	TRBV28	TRBJ1-5
CASSYSAQQSLHF	TRBV6-5	TRBJ1-6
CASSARQGSPSYYGYTF	TRBV7-9	TRBJ1-2
CASSQDGGVRDGYTF	TRBV3-1	TRBJ1-2
CSVDSGGYGNTIYF	TRBV29-1	TRBJ1-3
CASSPLSRMNTEAFF	TRBV5-6	TRBJ1-1
CSARGLYEQYF	TRBV20-1	TRBJ2-7
CASSYGTGGYEQYF	TRBV5-1	TRBJ2-7
CASSQGRLGETQYF	TRBV5-1	TRBJ2-5
CASSFSIGFYGYTF	TRBV7-2	TRBJ1-2
CASSIVNRGSENYGYTF	TRBV19	TRBJ1-2